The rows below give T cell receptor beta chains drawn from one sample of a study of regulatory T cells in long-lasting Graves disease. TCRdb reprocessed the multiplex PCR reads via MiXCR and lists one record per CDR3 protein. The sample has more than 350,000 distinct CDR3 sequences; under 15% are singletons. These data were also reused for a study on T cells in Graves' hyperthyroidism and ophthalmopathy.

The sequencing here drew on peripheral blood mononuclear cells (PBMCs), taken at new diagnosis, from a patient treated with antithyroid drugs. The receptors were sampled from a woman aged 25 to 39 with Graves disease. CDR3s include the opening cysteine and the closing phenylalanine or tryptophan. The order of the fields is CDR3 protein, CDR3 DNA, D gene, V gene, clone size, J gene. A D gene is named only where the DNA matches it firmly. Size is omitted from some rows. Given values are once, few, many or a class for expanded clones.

CDR3 protein: CASSWSLAGGPPETQYF
CDR3 DNA: TGTGCCAGCAGTTGGAGTCTAGCGGGAGGGCCACCAGAGACCCAGTACTTC
D gene: TRBD2
V gene: TRBV12-3/TRBV12-4
clone size: many
J gene: TRBJ2-5

CDR3 protein: CATSDPGLAGVADTQYF
CDR3 DNA: TGTGCCACCAGTGACCCGGGACTAGCGGGAGTCGCAGATACGCAGTATTTT
D gene: TRBD2
V gene: TRBV24-1
clone size: many
J gene: TRBJ2-3

CDR3 protein: CASSLLRQNTEAFF
CDR3 DNA: TGTGCCAGCAGCTTACTTAGACAGAACACTGAAGCTTTCTTT
D gene: .
V gene: TRBV11-1
clone size: many
J gene: TRBJ1-1

CDR3 protein: CSASRVKSYNEQFF
CDR3 DNA: TGCAGTGCCAGCCGGGTCAAATCCTACAATGAGCAGTTCTTC
D gene: .
V gene: TRBV20-1
clone size: few
J gene: TRBJ2-1

CDR3 protein: CASSQDWAVGLAGAKNIQYF
CDR3 DNA: TGTGCCAGCAGCCAAGATTGGGCCGTGGGGCTAGCGGGAGCCAAAAACATTCAGTACTTC
D gene: TRBD2
V gene: TRBV3-1
clone size: many
J gene: TRBJ2-4

CDR3 protein: CASSSSLSSYNEQFF
CDR3 DNA: TGCGCCAGCAGCTCTTCCTTAAGCTCCTACAATGAGCAGTTCTTC
D gene: .
V gene: TRBV5-1
clone size: few
J gene: TRBJ2-1

CDR3 protein: CASSPHSGTYEQYF
CDR3 DNA: TGTGCCAGCAGCCCCCATAGCGGGACTTACGAGCAGTACTTC
D gene: TRBD2
V gene: TRBV9
clone size: many
J gene: TRBJ2-7

CDR3 protein: CASSLGGTGKAYNEQFF
CDR3 DNA: TGCGCCAGCAGCTTGGGAGGGACAGGGAAGGCCTACAATGAGCAGTTCTTC
D gene: TRBD1
V gene: TRBV5-1
clone size: many
J gene: TRBJ2-1

CDR3 protein: CASSLVDTEAFF
CDR3 DNA: TGTGCCAGCAGCTTAGTGGACACTGAAGCTTTCTTT
D gene: .
V gene: TRBV3-1
clone size: many
J gene: TRBJ1-1

CDR3 protein: CASSTAGGRETQYF
CDR3 DNA: TGCGCCAGCAGCACAGCGGGAGGACGAGAGACCCAGTACTTC
D gene: TRBD2
V gene: TRBV5-1
clone size: many
J gene: TRBJ2-5

CDR3 protein: CASRRGGLLREQYF
CDR3 DNA: TGTGCCAGCCGTCGGGGGGGGCTACTACGCGAGCAGTACTTC
D gene: TRBD2
V gene: TRBV27
clone size: few
J gene: TRBJ2-7

CDR3 protein: CASSRGNPGLVTGEQYF
CDR3 DNA: TGTGCCAGCAGCCGGGGGAACCCGGGACTAGTAACGGGGGAGCAGTACTTC
D gene: TRBD2
V gene: TRBV7-3
clone size: few
J gene: TRBJ2-7

CDR3 protein: CATSRQGATYEQYF
CDR3 DNA: TGTGCCACCAGCAGACAAGGGGCAACCTACGAGCAGTACTTC
D gene: .
V gene: TRBV15
clone size: few
J gene: TRBJ2-7

CDR3 protein: CATSDLFAGALDTDTQYF
CDR3 DNA: TGTGCCACCAGTGATTTGTTCGCGGGGGCCTTGGACACAGATACGCAGTATTTT
D gene: .
V gene: TRBV24-1
clone size: many
J gene: TRBJ2-3

CDR3 protein: CASSIEAATDTQYF
CDR3 DNA: TGTGCCAGTAGTATCGAAGCGGCCACAGATACGCAGTATTTT
D gene: .
V gene: TRBV19
clone size: .
J gene: TRBJ2-3

CDR3 protein: CASRESSGRDNEQFF
CDR3 DNA: TGTGCCAGCAGGGAATCTAGCGGGAGGGACAATGAGCAGTTCTTC
D gene: TRBD2
V gene: TRBV2
clone size: many
J gene: TRBJ2-1

CDR3 protein: CATSDFPRANTQYF
CDR3 DNA: TGTGCCACCAGTGATTTCCCCAGGGCAAATACGCAGTATTTT
D gene: .
V gene: TRBV24-1
clone size: .
J gene: TRBJ2-3

CDR3 protein: CASTPGGLVRGRGTQYF
CDR3 DNA: TGTGCCAGCACCCCAGGAGGACTAGTCAGAGGTCGGGGGACCCAGTACTTC
D gene: TRBD2
V gene: TRBV2
clone size: once
J gene: TRBJ2-5

CDR3 protein: CAWMGLAHGSSYNEQFF
CDR3 DNA: TGTGCCTGGATGGGACTAGCGCACGGTAGCTCCTACAATGAGCAGTTCTTC
D gene: TRBD2
V gene: TRBV30
clone size: few
J gene: TRBJ2-1

CDR3 protein: CASSPIDSGTTDTQYF
CDR3 DNA: TGCGCCAGCAGTCCTATAGATAGCGGGACGACAGATACGCAGTATTTT
D gene: TRBD2
V gene: TRBV10-1
clone size: many
J gene: TRBJ2-3

CDR3 protein: CASSQDRGRPYEQYF
CDR3 DNA: TGTGCCAGCAGCCAAGATAGGGGACGGCCCTACGAGCAGTACTTC
D gene: .
V gene: TRBV4-2
clone size: many
J gene: TRBJ2-7

CDR3 protein: CSARMKGQGATEAFF
CDR3 DNA: TGCAGTGCTAGGATGAAGGGACAGGGGGCTACTGAAGCTTTCTTT
D gene: TRBD1
V gene: TRBV20-1
clone size: .
J gene: TRBJ1-1

CDR3 protein: CASSSGLAGGGTQYF
CDR3 DNA: TGTGCCAGCAGTTCGGGACTAGCGGGAGGAGGAACGCAGTATTTT
D gene: TRBD2
V gene: TRBV27
clone size: .
J gene: TRBJ2-3

CDR3 protein: CASSLGHRSEQYF
CDR3 DNA: TGTGCCAGCAGCTTAGGGCATCGGAGCGAGCAGTACTTC
D gene: .
V gene: TRBV7-8
clone size: .
J gene: TRBJ2-7

CDR3 protein: CASSSITGATNYGYTF
CDR3 DNA: TGTGCCAGCAGCTCCATCACAGGAGCTACTAACTATGGCTACACCTTC
D gene: .
V gene: TRBV5-1
clone size: few
J gene: TRBJ1-2

CDR3 protein: CSAPQGFQQYF
CDR3 DNA: TGCAGTGCTCCTCAGGGGTTCCAGCAGTACTTC
D gene: .
V gene: TRBV20-1
clone size: few
J gene: TRBJ2-7

CDR3 protein: CASSRTAMNTEAFF
CDR3 DNA: TGTGCCAGCAGCCGGACAGCCATGAACACTGAAGCTTTCTTT
D gene: .
V gene: TRBV3-1
clone size: many
J gene: TRBJ1-1

CDR3 protein: CASSPTSVSTDTQYF
CDR3 DNA: TGTGCCAGCAGCCCGACTAGTGTGAGCACAGATACGCAGTATTTT
D gene: .
V gene: TRBV7-3
clone size: many
J gene: TRBJ2-3

CDR3 protein: CASSQGARYQETQYF
CDR3 DNA: TGTGCCAGCAGCCAAGGGGCCAGGTATCAAGAGACCCAGTACTTC
D gene: .
V gene: TRBV3-1
clone size: many
J gene: TRBJ2-5

CDR3 protein: CASSVGVGLAAYEQYF
CDR3 DNA: TGTGCCAGCAGCGTTGGTGTGGGACTAGCGGCCTACGAGCAGTACTTC
D gene: TRBD2
V gene: TRBV9
clone size: few
J gene: TRBJ2-7

CDR3 protein: CASSPGTGGSGNTIYF
CDR3 DNA: TGTGCCAGCAGCCCTGGGACAGGGGGTTCTGGAAACACCATATATTTT
D gene: TRBD1
V gene: TRBV12-3/TRBV12-4
clone size: .
J gene: TRBJ1-3

CDR3 protein: CSVLTGDSGRAWADTQYF
CDR3 DNA: TGCAGCGTTTTGACAGGGGATAGCGGGAGGGCGTGGGCAGATACGCAGTATTTT
D gene: TRBD2
V gene: TRBV29-1
clone size: few
J gene: TRBJ2-3

CDR3 protein: CSALPSADFEQYF
CDR3 DNA: TGCAGTGCACTCCCTAGCGCGGATTTCGAGCAGTACTTC
D gene: .
V gene: TRBV20-1
clone size: many
J gene: TRBJ2-7

CDR3 protein: CASTGTRSYNEQFF
CDR3 DNA: TGTGCCAGCACCGGGACACGCTCCTACAATGAGCAGTTCTTC
D gene: .
V gene: TRBV30
clone size: many
J gene: TRBJ2-1

CDR3 protein: CSAPQGSYEQYF
CDR3 DNA: TGCAGTGCCCCGCAAGGCTCCTACGAGCAGTACTTC
D gene: .
V gene: TRBV20-1
clone size: .
J gene: TRBJ2-7

CDR3 protein: CAWATGTQAHEQYF
CDR3 DNA: TGTGCCTGGGCTACCGGGACTCAAGCCCACGAGCAGTACTTC
D gene: .
V gene: TRBV30
clone size: .
J gene: TRBJ2-7

CDR3 protein: CASSLVGTELGNTIYF
CDR3 DNA: TGCGCCAGCAGCTTGGTGGGGACGGAACTTGGAAACACCATATATTTT
D gene: .
V gene: TRBV5-1
clone size: few
J gene: TRBJ1-3

CDR3 protein: CATSRVQDYTEAFF
CDR3 DNA: TGTGCCACCAGCAGAGTGCAGGACTACACTGAAGCTTTCTTT
D gene: .
V gene: TRBV15
clone size: few
J gene: TRBJ1-1

CDR3 protein: CASGGLAGNTGELFF
CDR3 DNA: TGTGCCAGCGGCGGACTAGCGGGGAACACCGGGGAGCTGTTTTTT
D gene: TRBD2
V gene: TRBV9
clone size: .
J gene: TRBJ2-2

CDR3 protein: CASSSGQGGETQYF
CDR3 DNA: TGTGCCAGCAGCTCGGGACAGGGAGGTGAGACCCAGTACTTC
D gene: TRBD1
V gene: TRBV12-3/TRBV12-4
clone size: many
J gene: TRBJ2-5

CDR3 protein: CASSTSRRAISYNEQFF
CDR3 DNA: TGTGCCAGCAGTACCTCCAGACGAGCGATTTCCTACAATGAGCAGTTCTTC
D gene: .
V gene: TRBV12-3/TRBV12-4
clone size: few
J gene: TRBJ2-1

CDR3 protein: CASSSLDRAGEKLFF
CDR3 DNA: TGCGCCAGCAGCTCCCTTGACCGGGCCGGTGAAAAACTGTTTTTT
D gene: .
V gene: TRBV5-1
clone size: .
J gene: TRBJ1-4

CDR3 protein: CASSTAGTGGFDGYTF
CDR3 DNA: TGTGCCAGCAGTACTGCCGGGACAGGGGGTTTCGATGGCTACACCTTC
D gene: TRBD1
V gene: TRBV28
clone size: few
J gene: TRBJ1-2

CDR3 protein: CAMGADKNSPLHF
CDR3 DNA: TGTGCCATGGGGGCGGATAAGAATTCACCCCTCCACTTT
D gene: .
V gene: TRBV2
clone size: many
J gene: TRBJ1-6